These 14 T cell receptor beta chains were all obtained from the same sample, sequenced in a study of cytomegalovirus exposure and HLA in healthy donors. Both 60 Vbeta primers and 13 Jbeta primers went into the PCR. TCRdb's copy holds only in-frame clones and misses some; the assay was immunoSEQ multiplex PCR. This repertoire includes roughly 110,000 clones. Sequences were obtained from PBMCs. These receptors originate from a man aged 40-49 years in good health and CMV-seropositive.

The chain is built from TRBV11-3 and TRBJ2-3, with TRBD2 as a possible D gene (6 bases). The CDR3 consists of 15 residues. Trimming shortened V by 5 bases and J by 0 bases, and 12 bases separated the two germline ends. The germline V gene has CDR1 SGHNT and CDR2 YENEEA. Written as DNA, the CDR3 is TGTGCCAGCAGCCAGGGTGGGACTAGCACAGATACGCAGTATTTT. Translated, it gives CASSQGGTSTDTQYF.

The chain links TRBV20-1 to TRBJ2-3; 9 nucleotides agree with TRBD2. Germline-derived CDR1 and CDR2 are DFQATT and SNEGSKA (reference sequence). V lost 6 bases to trimming and J lost 12 bases; unmatched junction nucleotides: 7. The CDR3 loop spans 11 amino acids. CDR3 residues: CSANPGLAQYF. CDR3 nucleotides: TGCAGTGCCAACCCGGGACTAGCCCAGTATTTT.

This chain connects TRBV19 to TRBJ1-5; no clear D gene. Germline-derived CDR1 and CDR2 are LNHDA and SQIVND (reference sequence). The CDR3 loop spans 16 amino acids. V dropped 6 bases and J dropped 7 bases, with 22 bases sitting between them. The CDR3 loop reads CASSRAPLSGGQPQHF. CDR3 DNA: TGTGCCAGTAGCCGGGCTCCCCTCAGCGGAGGGCAGCCCCAGCATTTT.

The chain is built from TRBV7-6 and TRBJ2-1, with a weak D call TRBD1 (6 bases). V dropped 6 bases and J dropped 4 bases, with 10 bases sitting between them. The CDR3 is made up of 13 amino acids. In germline, CDR1 is SGHVS, CDR2 FNYEAQ. The CDR3 sequence is CASSYRDYNEQFF. CDR3 DNA: TGTGCCAGCAGTTACAGGGATTACAATGAGCAGTTCTTC.

The rearrangement links TRBV30 to TRBJ2-5, with TRBD2 matching over 7 bases. Germline CDR1 and CDR2: GTSNPN and SVGIG (reference sequence). The CDR3 has 12 residues. The CDR3 region has the DNA TGTTGCCTGGCCCGGGAGGACAAGACCCAGTACTTC. Its protein product is CCLAREDKTQYF.

The genes are TRBV4-1 and TRBJ1-3; possibly TRBD1 for D (5 bases). The V gene's germline CDR1 is MGHRA and CDR2 YSYEKL. The CDR3 runs to 12 residues. Trimming cost V 7 bases and J 7 bases, with 11 bases left between them. For the CDR3, the DNA is TGCGCCAGCACCCCGGGGGGGAACACCATATATTTT. It translates to CASTPGGNTIYF.

The CDR3 coding sequence is TGCGCCAGCAGCCACAGACAGGGTATTTCCTACGAGCAGTACTTC. It specifies CASSHRQGISYEQYF. The chain combines TRBV4-3 with TRBJ2-7, with 7 bases lining up with TRBD1. Looked up from germline, CDR1 is LGHNA and CDR2 is YSLEER. With V trimmed by 3 bases and J by 1 base, 6 bases remained unmatched. This CDR3 region has 15 residues.

The V call is TRBV9, the J call TRBJ2-1; D is perhaps TRBD1 (6 bases). Per germline, CDR1 SGDLS and CDR2 YYNGEE. V lost 0 bases to trimming and J lost 12 bases, with 10 bases between them. The CDR3 has 12 amino acids. The chain's CDR3 is CASSVGTRGQFF. The CDR3 bases are TGTGCCAGCAGCGTAGGAACCAGGGGGCAGTTCTTC.

V usage is TRBV5-1 and J usage is TRBJ1-1, with D possibly TRBD1 on 5 matching bases. The germline V and J ends were trimmed by 3 bases and 4 bases, with 10 bases remaining between them. Germline V gives CDR1 SGHRS, CDR2 YFSETQ. CDR3 size: 13 residues. The CDR3: CASSSGVITEAFF. The CDR3 bases are TGCGCCAGCAGCTCGGGGGTAATCACTGAAGCTTTCTTT.

For this clone: An end of the junction does not agree with germline; a read error may underlie this. This sequence joins TRBV5-4 and TRBJ1-2; perhaps TRBD1 as D (6 bases). The length of the CDR3 is 13 residues. Germline lookup yields CDR1 SGHNT and CDR2 YYREEE (reference sequence). CDR3 bases: TGTGCCAGCAGCTTCCGGGACACGAGCCCTGGAAACTTC. Its protein is CASSFRDTSPGNF.

The J gene is TRBJ2-7, the V gene TRBV9, with D possibly TRBD1 on 6 matching bases. CDR3 size: 14 residues. Germline V gene sequence: CDR1 SGDLS, CDR2 YYNGEE. Trimming shortened V by 3 bases and J by 0 bases, and 10 bases separated the two germline ends. DNA of the CDR3: TGTGCCAGCAGCGGAGGGGACATCTCCTACGAGCAGTACTTC. The encoded protein is CASSGGDISYEQYF.

The chain couples TRBV30 to TRBJ1-3; D unresolved. V was shortened by 7 bases and J by 1 base, with 11 bases between the two germline ends. The CDR3 sequence is 13 residues long. The germline V gene has CDR1 GTSNPN and CDR2 SVGIG (reference sequence). Here the CDR3 DNA reads TGTGCCTACTCCCGGGGTTCTGGAAACACCATATATTTT. Translation: CAYSRGSGNTIYF.

V is TRBV4-1 and J is TRBJ2-4; tentatively, D is TRBD2 (7 bases). V gave up 4 bases and J gave up 0 bases, with 19 bases separating them. Germline loops: CDR1 MGHRA, CDR2 YSYEKL. The CDR3 covers 18 residues. The CDR3 nucleotides read TGCGCCAGCAGCCTCCTACTGGTGGGGGGGGCAGCCAAAAACATTCAGTACTTC. This gives the protein CASSLLLVGGAAKNIQYF.

The chain carries TRBV19 and TRBJ2-7; TRBD2 agrees at 8 bases. The CDR3 totals 14 residues. CDR1 is LNHDA, CDR2 SQIVND, per germline (reference sequence). The V and J ends lost 6 bases and 7 bases, in that order; junction bases with no gene match: 11. The CDR3 protein is CASSPTSGLREQYF. The CDR3 bases are TGTGCCAGTAGCCCCACTAGCGGTCTAAGGGAGCAGTACTTC.